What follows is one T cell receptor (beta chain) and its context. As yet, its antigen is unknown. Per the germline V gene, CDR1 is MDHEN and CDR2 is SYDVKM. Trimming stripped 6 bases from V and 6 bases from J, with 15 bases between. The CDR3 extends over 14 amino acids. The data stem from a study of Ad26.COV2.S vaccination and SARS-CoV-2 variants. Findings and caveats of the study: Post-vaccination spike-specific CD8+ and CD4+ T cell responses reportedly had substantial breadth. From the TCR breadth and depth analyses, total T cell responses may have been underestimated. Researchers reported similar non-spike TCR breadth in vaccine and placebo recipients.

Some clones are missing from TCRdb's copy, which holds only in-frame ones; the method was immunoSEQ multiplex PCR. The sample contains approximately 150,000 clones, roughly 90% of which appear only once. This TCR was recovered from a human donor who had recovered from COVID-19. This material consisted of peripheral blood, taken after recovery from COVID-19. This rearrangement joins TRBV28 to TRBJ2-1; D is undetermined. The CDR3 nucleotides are TGTGCCAGCAGCCCCGACCCGATAGGCAATGAGCAGTTCTTC. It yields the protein CASSPDPIGNEQFF.